These 6 T cell receptor beta chains share one sample of origin, sequenced in a study of cytomegalovirus exposure and HLA in healthy donors. 60 Vbeta and 13 Jbeta primers were used in PCR. Clones were sequenced by immunoSEQ multiplex PCR, and TCRdb holds only the in-frame ones, with some missing. The sample carries about 150,000 clones, about 84% recorded once. Input material: PBMCs. The receptors come from a man aged 50 to 60 in good health and CMV-seropositive.

The J gene is TRBJ1-1, the V gene TRBV5-4; perhaps TRBD1 as D (6 bases). Trimming left V 5 bases short and J 3 bases short, with 11 bases between. CDR1 SGHNT and CDR2 YYREEE come from the germline V gene (reference sequence). The CDR3 is made up of 13 amino acids. The DNA of the CDR3 is TGTGCCAGCAGTGTAAACAGGGACACTGAAGCTTTCTTT. Encoded protein: CASSVNRDTEAFF. Combining the CDR3 with reference TRBV5-4 and TRBJ1-1 gives the whole variable domain ETGVTQSPTHLIKTRGQQVTLRCSSQSGHNTVSWYQQALGQGPQFIFQYYREEENGRGNFPPRFSGLQFPNYSSELNVNALELDDSALYLCASSVNRDTEAFFGQGTRLTVV.

The CDR3 nucleotides are TGTGCCAGCAGCGTACAGGGGTCCGAGCAGTACTTC. Encoded protein: CASSVQGSEQYF. The V and J genes are TRBV7-2 and TRBJ2-7; 7 nucleotides match TRBD1. Per germline, CDR1 SGHTA and CDR2 FQGNSA. With 5 bases clipped from V and 6 bases from J, the junction kept 4 bases outside the gene matches. This CDR3 contains 12 residues.

This chain joins TRBV6-5 and TRBJ2-3; 7 bases are a match to TRBD2. The V segment lost 3 bases and the J segment 6 bases; nucleotides outside the gene matches: 9. This CDR3 spans 15 amino acids. Germline CDR1 and CDR2: MNHEY and SVGAGI. The CDR3 sequence is CASSYGGGGPDTQYF. In nucleotides, the CDR3 is TGTGCCAGCAGTTATGGGGGGGGAGGGCCGGATACGCAGTATTTT.

The chain has TRBV7-8 and TRBJ2-7, with TRBD1 matching over 7 bases. The CDR3 covers 18 residues. The V gene end was trimmed by 4 bases and the J gene end by 6 bases; junction bases not matched to a gene: 21. Germline loops: CDR1 SGHVS, CDR2 FQNEAQ. CDR3 nucleotide sequence: TGTGCCAGCAGCTCTCTTGCGACCCGGGACAGAACCGGAGGCGAGCAGTACTTC. Its protein is CASSSLATRDRTGGEQYF.

This chain uses TRBV6-5 with TRBJ1-1; 8 nucleotides match TRBD1. Germline CDR1 MNHEY, CDR2 SVGAGI. The CDR3 is 14 residues long. The J segment lost 7 bases and the V segment lost 7 bases, leaving 11 bases of the junction unmatched. CDR3 sequence reads: CASTNPGGRSEAFF. The CDR3 bases are TGTGCCAGCACCAACCCAGGGGGCAGAAGTGAAGCTTTCTTT.

This clone has just a few counts. This chain connects TRBV6-1 to TRBJ2-3; maybe TRBD2 (5 bases). This CDR3 is 14 amino acids long. Germline V gene lookup returns CDR1 MNHNS and CDR2 SASEGT. V lost 6 bases and J 6 bases, leaving 16 bases between the germline ends. CDR3 nucleotides: TGTGCCAGCAGGAAGACTACTGCCTCCGATACGCAGTATTTT. This translates into CASRKTTASDTQYF.